Listed below are T cell receptor beta chains from one sample, sequenced in a study of blood T cells in healthy people across ages. TCRdb ran MiXCR on the 5' RACE reads and lists one entry per CDR3 protein. Of nearly 800,000 distinct CDR3 sequences in the sample, 20% to 25% were seen once. These records were also assigned to another study, of T cells of mothers and their children.

The sample taken for sequencing was blood. The origin of the receptors is a boy younger than 18 in good health. Both conserved end residues are part of each CDR3. The D gene is left open where the match is weak. The listing skips clone size in some rows; elsewhere it reads once, few, many or a size class.

j_gene: TRBJ2-7; abundance: -; v_gene: TRBV27; d_gene: -; CDR3aa: CASSLGPRGFYEQYF; CDR3nt: TGTGCCAGCAGTTTAGGGCCCCGGGGCTTCTACGAGCAGTACTTC
j_gene: TRBJ2-7; abundance: once; v_gene: TRBV7-9; d_gene: -; CDR3aa: CASQGVFAYEQYF; CDR3nt: TGTGCCAGTCAGGGAGTATTTGCCTACGAGCAGTACTTC
j_gene: TRBJ2-6; abundance: few; v_gene: TRBV28; d_gene: TRBD2; CDR3aa: CASSLQLALGANVLTF; CDR3nt: TGTGCCAGCAGTTTACAACTAGCGCTGGGGGCCAACGTCCTGACTTTC
j_gene: TRBJ1-2; abundance: once; v_gene: TRBV9; d_gene: TRBD1; CDR3aa: CASSVTTGVNYGYTF; CDR3nt: TGTGCCAGCAGCGTAACGACAGGGGTTAACTATGGCTACACCTTC
j_gene: TRBJ2-7; abundance: few; v_gene: TRBV7-2; d_gene: TRBD2; CDR3aa: CASRRTSATYEQYF; CDR3nt: TGTGCCAGCAGACGGACTAGCGCGACCTACGAGCAGTACTTC
j_gene: TRBJ1-2; abundance: few; v_gene: TRBV6-4; d_gene: -; CDR3aa: CASSDGAGADYGYTF; CDR3nt: TGTGCCAGCAGTGACGGAGCAGGGGCGGACTATGGCTACACCTTC
j_gene: TRBJ2-3; abundance: few; v_gene: TRBV9; d_gene: TRBD2; CDR3aa: CASIVVAGDLRQRPSQYF; CDR3nt: TGTGCCAGCATCGTTGTAGCGGGCGATCTAAGACAGAGGCCATCCCAGTATTTT
j_gene: TRBJ1-6; abundance: -; v_gene: TRBV19; d_gene: TRBD1; CDR3aa: CASRIATGTVDSPLHF; CDR3nt: TGTGCCAGTAGAATCGCCACCGGGACAGTAGATTCACCCCTCCACTTT
j_gene: TRBJ2-7; abundance: -; v_gene: TRBV28; d_gene: TRBD1; CDR3aa: CASSSGTGILGSYEQYF; CDR3nt: TGTGCCAGCAGTTCCGGGACAGGGATTTTGGGATCCTACGAGCAGTACTTC
j_gene: TRBJ2-5; abundance: -; v_gene: TRBV20-1; d_gene: TRBD2; CDR3aa: CSARALLAGGRETQYF; CDR3nt: TGCAGTGCCCGAGCCCTTTTAGCGGGGGGCAGGGAGACCCAGTACTTC
j_gene: TRBJ2-1; abundance: -; v_gene: TRBV28; d_gene: -; CDR3aa: CASSAPGRSSYNEQFF; CDR3nt: TGTGCCAGCAGTGCCCCGGGACGGAGCTCCTACAATGAGCAGTTCTTC
j_gene: TRBJ2-7; abundance: -; v_gene: TRBV18; d_gene: TRBD1; CDR3aa: CASSPYRGLGEQYF; CDR3nt: TGTGCCAGCTCACCTTACAGGGGGCTTGGCGAGCAGTACTTC
j_gene: TRBJ2-1; abundance: -; v_gene: TRBV3-1; d_gene: TRBD2; CDR3aa: CASSQDFSTSGTGFF; CDR3nt: TGTGCCAGCAGCCAAGATTTCAGCACTAGCGGGACGGGGTTCTTC
j_gene: TRBJ2-6; abundance: -; v_gene: TRBV10-3; d_gene: TRBD2; CDR3aa: CAISEMGLAGGVGANVLTF; CDR3nt: TGTGCCATCAGTGAGATGGGACTAGCGGGAGGAGTTGGGGCCAACGTCCTGACTTTC
j_gene: TRBJ2-1; abundance: few; v_gene: TRBV29-1; d_gene: TRBD2; CDR3aa: CSVASGSWNEQFF; CDR3nt: TGCAGCGTCGCTAGCGGGAGTTGGAATGAGCAGTTCTTC
j_gene: TRBJ2-7; abundance: -; v_gene: TRBV10-3; d_gene: -; CDR3aa: CAISENGMGGGEQYF; CDR3nt: TGTGCCATCAGTGAGAATGGGATGGGAGGGGGGGAGCAGTACTTC
j_gene: TRBJ2-7; abundance: few; v_gene: TRBV29-1; d_gene: -; CDR3aa: CSVGIDRGGLVYEQYF; CDR3nt: TGCAGCGTAGGAATTGACAGAGGGGGGCTTGTCTACGAGCAGTACTTC
j_gene: TRBJ2-7; abundance: once; v_gene: TRBV5-1; d_gene: -; CDR3aa: CASSLEGDSYEQYF; CDR3nt: TGCGCCAGCAGCCTGGAAGGAGACTCCTACGAGCAGTACTTC
j_gene: TRBJ1-1; abundance: -; v_gene: TRBV12-3/TRBV12-4; d_gene: -; CDR3aa: CASSPLGTEAFF; CDR3nt: TGTGCCAGCAGTCCCCTAGGAACTGAAGCTTTCTTT
j_gene: TRBJ2-7; abundance: few; v_gene: TRBV3-1; d_gene: -; CDR3aa: CASSIRRAYEQYF; CDR3nt: TGTGCCAGCAGCATTCGTCGGGCCTACGAGCAGTACTTC
j_gene: TRBJ2-6; abundance: once; v_gene: TRBV20-1; d_gene: -; CDR3aa: CSASSGFSGANVLTF; CDR3nt: TGCAGTGCTAGTTCAGGGTTCTCTGGGGCCAACGTCCTGACTTTC
j_gene: TRBJ1-1; abundance: -; v_gene: TRBV29-1; d_gene: -; CDR3aa: CSALGEVMNTEAFF; CDR3nt: TGCAGCGCTTTGGGGGAGGTGATGAACACTGAAGCTTTCTTT
j_gene: TRBJ1-1; abundance: few; v_gene: TRBV27; d_gene: -; CDR3aa: CASSPVSWNTEAFF; CDR3nt: TGTGCCAGCAGTCCCGTCAGTTGGAACACTGAAGCTTTCTTT
j_gene: TRBJ2-3; abundance: -; v_gene: TRBV4-1; d_gene: -; CDR3aa: CASSRGEVFKQDSDTQYF; CDR3nt: TGCGCCAGCAGCCGAGGCGAGGTGTTCAAGCAGGATTCAGATACGCAGTATTTT
j_gene: TRBJ2-3; abundance: -; v_gene: TRBV12-3/TRBV12-4; d_gene: -; CDR3aa: CASYSPTDTQYF; CDR3nt: TGTGCCAGTTACAGCCCCACAGATACGCAGTATTTT
j_gene: TRBJ2-7; abundance: -; v_gene: TRBV7-9; d_gene: -; CDR3aa: CASSLDANGYEQYF; CDR3nt: TGTGCCAGCAGCCTAGATGCTAATGGGTACGAGCAGTACTTC
j_gene: TRBJ2-5; abundance: -; v_gene: TRBV20-1; d_gene: TRBD2; CDR3aa: CGARGKRGGEETQYF; CDR3nt: TGCGGTGCTAGAGGGAAGCGGGGGGGTGAAGAGACCCAGTACTTC
j_gene: TRBJ1-1; abundance: few; v_gene: TRBV20-1; d_gene: -; CDR3aa: CSARDRGGFNIEAFF; CDR3nt: TGCAGTGCTAGAGATCGGGGGGGCTTTAACATTGAAGCTTTCTTT
j_gene: TRBJ2-1; abundance: -; v_gene: TRBV7-2; d_gene: TRBD2; CDR3aa: CASSPPVGLAGYEQFF; CDR3nt: TGTGCCAGCAGCCCCCCCGTGGGACTAGCGGGATATGAGCAGTTCTTC
j_gene: TRBJ2-7; abundance: few; v_gene: TRBV6-4; d_gene: -; CDR3aa: CASSTFSGVGYEQYF; CDR3nt: TGTGCCAGCAGTACTTTTAGCGGAGTTGGTTACGAGCAGTACTTC
j_gene: TRBJ2-5; abundance: many; v_gene: TRBV29-1; d_gene: -; CDR3aa: CSVGRGEETQYF; CDR3nt: TGCAGCGTTGGAAGGGGGGAGGAGACCCAGTACTTC
j_gene: TRBJ2-3; abundance: few; v_gene: TRBV29-1; d_gene: -; CDR3aa: CSVEAGTTDTQYF; CDR3nt: TGCAGCGTTGAGGCCGGGACCACAGATACGCAGTATTTT
j_gene: TRBJ2-3; abundance: few; v_gene: TRBV20-1; d_gene: TRBD2; CDR3aa: CSAKNGGIDTQYF; CDR3nt: TGCAGTGCTAAAAACGGGGGGATAGATACGCAGTATTTT
j_gene: TRBJ2-5; abundance: many; v_gene: TRBV5-1; d_gene: -; CDR3aa: CASSPSPGAGETQYF; CDR3nt: TGCGCCAGCAGCCCCTCCCCGGGCGCGGGAGAGACCCAGTACTTC
j_gene: TRBJ2-7; abundance: -; v_gene: TRBV7-2; d_gene: TRBD2; CDR3aa: CASSWGAGGREQYF; CDR3nt: TGTGCCAGCAGCTGGGGAGCGGGAGGGCGAGAGCAGTACTTC
j_gene: TRBJ2-5; abundance: few; v_gene: TRBV4-3; d_gene: -; CDR3aa: CASSRGNGQIETQYF; CDR3nt: TGCGCCAGCAGCCGAGGAAACGGACAGATTGAGACCCAGTACTTC
j_gene: TRBJ2-7; abundance: -; v_gene: TRBV15; d_gene: TRBD1; CDR3aa: CATSREYRGLGSYEQYF; CDR3nt: TGTGCCACCAGCAGGGAATACAGGGGCCTGGGCTCCTACGAGCAGTACTTC
j_gene: TRBJ2-7; abundance: -; v_gene: TRBV5-5; d_gene: -; CDR3aa: CASSSSVGSSYEQYF; CDR3nt: TGTGCCAGCAGCTCCAGCGTAGGCAGCTCCTACGAGCAGTACTTC
j_gene: TRBJ1-2; abundance: -; v_gene: TRBV28; d_gene: TRBD1; CDR3aa: CASSLRRGQGDGYTF; CDR3nt: TGTGCCAGCAGTTTACGGCGGGGACAGGGAGATGGCTACACCTTC
j_gene: TRBJ2-5; abundance: -; v_gene: TRBV12-3/TRBV12-4; d_gene: TRBD2; CDR3aa: CASSAASGSRESETQYF; CDR3nt: TGTGCCAGCAGCGCGGCTAGCGGGAGCAGGGAATCAGAGACCCAGTACTTC
j_gene: TRBJ1-2; abundance: -; v_gene: TRBV28; d_gene: -; CDR3aa: CASSPYIQTNYGYTF; CDR3nt: TGTGCCAGCAGTCCCTACATTCAAACTAACTATGGCTACACCTTC
j_gene: TRBJ1-1; abundance: few; v_gene: TRBV29-1; d_gene: -; CDR3aa: CSARSDTEAFF; CDR3nt: TGCAGCGCTCGGTCGGACACTGAAGCTTTCTTT